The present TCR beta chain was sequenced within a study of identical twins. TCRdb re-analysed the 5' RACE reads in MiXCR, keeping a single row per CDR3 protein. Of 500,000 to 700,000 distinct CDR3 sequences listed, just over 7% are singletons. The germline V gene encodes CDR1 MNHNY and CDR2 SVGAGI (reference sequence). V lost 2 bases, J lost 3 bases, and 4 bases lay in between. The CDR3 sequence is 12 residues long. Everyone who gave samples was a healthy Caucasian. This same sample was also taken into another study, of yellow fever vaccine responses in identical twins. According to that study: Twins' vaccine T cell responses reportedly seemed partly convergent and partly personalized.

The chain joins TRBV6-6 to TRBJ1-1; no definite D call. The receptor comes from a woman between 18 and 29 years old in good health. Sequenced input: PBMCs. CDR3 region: CASSYEDTEAFF. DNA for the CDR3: TGTGCCAGCAGTTACGAGGACACTGAAGCTTTCTTT.